A selection of T cell receptor beta chains follows, all from one sample in a study of cytomegalovirus exposure and HLA in healthy donors. Generated by immunoSEQ multiplex PCR, the TCRdb table keeps only in-frame clones and is missing some. This table holds about 96,000 clones, about four fifths found once. Sequencing input: PBMCs. These receptors were taken from a female donor in good health and CMV-seropositive. CDR3s include the opening cysteine and the closing phenylalanine or tryptophan. A D gene is named only where the DNA matches it firmly. The size field is filled for only some rows; it gives once, few, many or a size class.

once	-	TRBV28	TRBJ1-5	TGTGCCAGCAGTTCCAGGGTGAAGCCCCAGCATTTT	CASSSRVKPQHF
-	TRBD2	TRBV15	TRBJ2-1	TGTGCCACCAGCAGCGGACTAGCGGGAGCTGAGCAGTTCTTC	CATSSGLAGAEQFF
-	-	TRBV30	TRBJ1-1	TGTGCCTGGGGACTTTGGGTGAACACTGAAGCTTTCTTT	CAWGLWVNTEAFF
-	TRBD1	TRBV30	TRBJ1-4	TGTGCCTGGAGTTCGGACAGGGAGCTTGAAAAACTGTTTTTT	CAWSSDRELEKLFF
-	TRBD2	TRBV7-8	TRBJ2-1	TGTGCCAGCAGCTTAGTAGGACTAGCGTGGGACAATGAGCAGTTCTTC	CASSLVGLAWDNEQFF
-	-	TRBV27	TRBJ1-5	TGTGCCAGCGGCCGGCCCGGAGGTCAGCCCCAGCATTTT	CASGRPGGQPQHF
-	TRBD2	TRBV30	TRBJ2-1	TGTGCCTGGAGTCCCGCGACTAGCGGACGCAATGAGCAGTTCTTC	CAWSPATSGRNEQFF
-	TRBD1	TRBV4-1	TRBJ1-2	TGCGCCAGCAGCCAACCAGGGACAGCGAACTATGGCTACACCTTC	CASSQPGTANYGYTF
-	-	TRBV7-2	TRBJ1-5	TGTGCCAGCAGCTTAGTTGCCTCACGGGGCAATCAGCCCCAGCATTTT	CASSLVASRGNQPQHF
-	TRBD2	TRBV30	TRBJ2-7	TGTGCCTGGCAATGGACCGGGACTAGAAGCTCCGAGCAGTACTTC	CAWQWTGTRSSEQYF
few	-	TRBV7-6	TRBJ2-3	TGTGCCAGCAGCTTACAAGCTCTCACAGATACGCAGTATTTT	CASSLQALTDTQYF
-	-	TRBV5-6	TRBJ2-1	TGTGCCAGCAGTTTGTATAACCAGTACAATGAGCAGTTCTTC	CASSLYNQYNEQFF
-	-	TRBV11-2	TRBJ2-1	TGTGCCAGCAGCTTAGTATGGGGGGGCTGGAATGAGCAGTTCTTC	CASSLVWGGWNEQFF
-	TRBD2	TRBV29-1	TRBJ2-2	TGCAGCGTTGGACTAGCGGGAGGCACCGGGGAGCTGTTTTTT	CSVGLAGGTGELFF
-	TRBD2	TRBV4-1	TRBJ2-1	TGCGCCAGCAGCCAAGTTCCAGCGGGAGGGGTTGATGAGCAGTTCTTC	CASSQVPAGGVDEQFF
-	TRBD2	TRBV10-2	TRBJ2-5	TGCGCCAGCACTCCAAGCCTGACTAGCGGGAGGCAAGAGACCCAGTACTTC	CASTPSLTSGRQETQYF
-	-	TRBV7-2	TRBJ1-2	TGTGCCAGCAGCACCCTCCCAGGGGAAGGCTACACCTTC	CASSTLPGEGYTF
-	-	TRBV27	TRBJ2-2	TGTGCCAGCAGCCAAGCCCCACCACAGGGATGCAACACCGGGGAGCTGTTTTTT	CASSQAPPQGCNTGELFF
-	-	TRBV7-2	TRBJ1-3	TGTGCCAGCAGCTTAGGACAGCGAAACACCATATATTTT	CASSLGQRNTIYF
-	TRBD2	TRBV10-3	TRBJ2-7	TGTGCCATCAGTGAATCAATAGGACTAGCGGGAGTGGGGCAGTACTTC	CAISESIGLAGVGQYF
few	-	TRBV6-5	TRBJ1-3	TGTGCCAGCAGGCGGGGCCGCTCTGGAAACACCATATATTTT	CASRRGRSGNTIYF
-	TRBD2	TRBV6-6	TRBJ2-7	TGTGCCAGTCGGGACTACCCCATCGAGCAGTACTTC	CASRDYPIEQYF
once	TRBD2	TRBV4-1	TRBJ2-5	TGCGCCAGCAGCCATGGACTAGCGGGGGGGGAGACCCAGTACTTC	CASSHGLAGGETQYF
once	TRBD2	TRBV5-1	TRBJ2-7	TGCGCCAGCAGCTCCGGGACTAGCGGATTATACGAGCAGTACTTC	CASSSGTSGLYEQYF
-	-	TRBV4-1	TRBJ2-3	TGCGCCAGCAGGCAGATGGACAGTGACACAGATACGCAGTATTTT	CASRQMDSDTDTQYF
-	-	TRBV10-3	TRBJ2-1	TGTGCCATCAGTGAGGTAATCAGAGAGTGGGCGTTCTTC	CAISEVIREWAFF
-	TRBD1	TRBV14	TRBJ1-1	TGTGCCAGCAGACAAATCAAAGTGGGGGACAGTGAAGCTTTCTTT	CASRQIKVGDSEAFF
-	TRBD2	TRBV11-2	TRBJ2-5	TGTGCCAGCAGCTTCTTAGAGCGGGGGATTGGGGAGACCCAGTACTTC	CASSFLERGIGETQYF
-	TRBD1	TRBV2	TRBJ1-1	TGTGCCAGCGCGGGACAGAGAAACACTGAAGCTTTCTTT	CASAGQRNTEAFF
-	TRBD2	TRBV4-1	TRBJ2-7	TGCGCCAGCAGCCAAAGTCCGGGAGGGACCTACGAGCAGTACTTC	CASSQSPGGTYEQYF
-	TRBD1	TRBV6-1	TRBJ1-2	TGTGCCAGCAGAGGACAGGGTAACTATGGCTACACCTTC	CASRGQGNYGYTF
-	-	TRBV10-3	TRBJ1-6	TGTGCCATCAGGATCGACAGAGTCGATTCACCCCTCCACTTT	CAIRIDRVDSPLHF
-	TRBD1	TRBV30	TRBJ1-5	TGTGCCTGGAGTGTAGGGGGCATGGTTAATCAGCCCCAGCATTTT	CAWSVGGMVNQPQHF
-	-	TRBV30	TRBJ2-1	TGTGCCTGGAGTCCGTACCGGGTCGGCAATGAGCAGTTCTTC	CAWSPYRVGNEQFF
-	TRBD2	TRBV7-8	TRBJ2-7	TGTGCCAGTAGAAGTAGCGGGAGCTCCTACGAGCAGTACTTC	CASRSSGSSYEQYF
-	-	TRBV4-1	TRBJ2-2	TGCGCCAGCAGCCAAGATGAGGGGGCGAACACCGGGGAGCTGTTTTTT	CASSQDEGANTGELFF
-	TRBD1	TRBV11-2	TRBJ1-1	TGTGCCAGCAGCTTAGGGACAGGGAGCTTGAACACTGAAGCTTTCTTT	CASSLGTGSLNTEAFF
-	-	TRBV6-6	TRBJ2-7	TGTGCCAGCAGTACGGGACAAAAATACGAGCAGTACTTC	CASSTGQKYEQYF
-	TRBD2	TRBV5-1	TRBJ2-2	TGCGCCAGCAGCTTGGCTAGCGGGACGAACACCGGGGAGCTGTTTTTT	CASSLASGTNTGELFF
-	TRBD1	TRBV5-6	TRBJ2-7	TGTGCCAGCAGCTATGGACAGGGATTATACGAGCAGTACTTC	CASSYGQGLYEQYF
-	-	TRBV7-2	TRBJ1-5	TGTGCCAGCAGCGTAACAGGGAATAGCAATCAGCCCCAGCATTTT	CASSVTGNSNQPQHF
-	TRBD2	TRBV4-2	TRBJ2-7	TGTGCCAGCAGCCAAGAGGGAACTAGCGGGAGAGCATCCTACGAGCAGTACTTC	CASSQEGTSGRASYEQYF
-	TRBD1	TRBV19	TRBJ1-1	TGTGCCAGTACCCCGGACAGGATGAACACTGAAGCTTTCTTT	CASTPDRMNTEAFF
-	TRBD2	TRBV18	TRBJ2-1	TGTGCCAGCTCACCAACCGGGGGGGCCATCAATGAGCAGTTCTTC	CASSPTGGAINEQFF
few	TRBD2	TRBV7-2	TRBJ2-4	TGTGCCAGCAGCTTGGGACTAGCGGCGGACATTCAGTACTTC	CASSLGLAADIQYF
once	TRBD1	TRBV6-5	TRBJ1-6	TGTGCCAGCAGTTATGCGACAGGGGGTGATTCACCCCTCCACTTT	CASSYATGGDSPLHF
once	-	TRBV7-9	TRBJ2-1	TGTGCCAGCAGCTTAGCGCAGGGGTCCTACAATGAGCAGTTCTTC	CASSLAQGSYNEQFF
once	-	TRBV4-1	TRBJ1-2	TGCGCCAGCAGCCAAGGAGACCAGGGTGGCTACACCTTC	CASSQGDQGGYTF
-	TRBD1	TRBV5-1	TRBJ1-5	TGCGCCAGCAGCCAACCCGGGACAGCAGGTCAGCCCCAGCATTTT	CASSQPGTAGQPQHF